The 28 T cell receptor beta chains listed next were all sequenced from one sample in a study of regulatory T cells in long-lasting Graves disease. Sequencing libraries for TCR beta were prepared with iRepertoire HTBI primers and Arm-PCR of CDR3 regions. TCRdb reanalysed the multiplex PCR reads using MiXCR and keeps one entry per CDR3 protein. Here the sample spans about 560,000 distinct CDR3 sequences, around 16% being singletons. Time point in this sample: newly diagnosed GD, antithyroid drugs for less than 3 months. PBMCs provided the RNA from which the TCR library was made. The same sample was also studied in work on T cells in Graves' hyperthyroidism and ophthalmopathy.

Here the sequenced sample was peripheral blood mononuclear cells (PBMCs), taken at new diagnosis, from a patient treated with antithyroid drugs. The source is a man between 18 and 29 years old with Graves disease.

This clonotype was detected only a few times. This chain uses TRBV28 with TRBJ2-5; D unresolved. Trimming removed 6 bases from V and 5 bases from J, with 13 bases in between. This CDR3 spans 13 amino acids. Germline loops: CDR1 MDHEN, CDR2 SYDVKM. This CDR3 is CASSIGLSETQYF. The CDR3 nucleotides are TGTGCCAGCAGCATAGGGCTTTCGGAGACCCAGTACTTC. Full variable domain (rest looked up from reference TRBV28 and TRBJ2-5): DVKVTQSSRYLVKRTGEKVFLECVQDMDHENMFWYRQDPGLGLRLIYFSYDVKMKEKGDIPEGYSVSREKKERFSLILESASTNQTSMYLCASSIGLSETQYFGPGTRLLVL.

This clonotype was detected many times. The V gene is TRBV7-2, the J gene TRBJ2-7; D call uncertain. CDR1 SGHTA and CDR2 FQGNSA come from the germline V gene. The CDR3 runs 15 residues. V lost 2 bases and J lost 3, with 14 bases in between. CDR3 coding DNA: TGTGCCAGCAGCTTAATGGTCGGAAAGATCTACGAGCAGTACTTC. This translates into CASSLMVGKIYEQYF.

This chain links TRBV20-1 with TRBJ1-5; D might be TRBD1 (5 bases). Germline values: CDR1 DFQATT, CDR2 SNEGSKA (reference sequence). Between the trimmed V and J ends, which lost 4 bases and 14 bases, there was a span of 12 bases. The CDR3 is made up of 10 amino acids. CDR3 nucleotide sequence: TGCAGTGCTATAGGTGACAGAGAGCATTTT. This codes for CSAIGDREHF.

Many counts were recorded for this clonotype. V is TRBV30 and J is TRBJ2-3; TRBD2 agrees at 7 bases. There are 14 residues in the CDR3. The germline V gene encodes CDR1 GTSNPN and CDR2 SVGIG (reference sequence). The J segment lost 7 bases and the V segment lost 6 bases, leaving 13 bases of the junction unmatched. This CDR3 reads CACLSGRPAYTQYF. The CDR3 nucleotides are TGTGCCTGCCTTAGCGGGCGTCCAGCATATACGCAGTATTTT.

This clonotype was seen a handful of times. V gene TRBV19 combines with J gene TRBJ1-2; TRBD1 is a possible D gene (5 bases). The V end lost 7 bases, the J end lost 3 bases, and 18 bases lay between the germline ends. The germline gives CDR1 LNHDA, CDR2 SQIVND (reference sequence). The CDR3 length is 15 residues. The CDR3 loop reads CASTPRGQGDYGYTF. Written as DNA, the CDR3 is TGTGCCAGTACCCCCCGTGGGCAGGGCGACTATGGCTACACCTTC.

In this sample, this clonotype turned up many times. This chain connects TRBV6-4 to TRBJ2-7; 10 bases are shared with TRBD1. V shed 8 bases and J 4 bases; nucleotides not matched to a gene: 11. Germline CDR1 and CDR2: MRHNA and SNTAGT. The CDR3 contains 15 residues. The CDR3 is CASVPDRGASYEQYF. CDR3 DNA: TGTGCCAGCGTACCGGACAGGGGGGCGAGTTACGAGCAGTACTTC.

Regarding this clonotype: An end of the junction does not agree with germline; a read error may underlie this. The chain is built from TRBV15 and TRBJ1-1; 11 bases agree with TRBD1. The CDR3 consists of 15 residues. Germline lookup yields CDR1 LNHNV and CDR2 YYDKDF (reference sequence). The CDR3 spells CATSREGQGETEASF. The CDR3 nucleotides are TGTGCCACCAGCAGAGAGGGACAGGGGGAGACTGAAGCTTCCTTT.

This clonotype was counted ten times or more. Here the CDR3 DNA reads TGTGCCAGCGGGGAGACAGTAAATTCGCCCCAGCATTTT. The encoded protein is CASGETVNSPQHF. This chain uses TRBV6-1 with TRBJ1-5; weak D call: TRBD1 (5 bases). The CDR3 is made up of 13 amino acids. Trimming left V 8 bases short and J 9 bases short, with 17 bases between. Germline V lookup: CDR1 MNHNS, CDR2 SASEGT.

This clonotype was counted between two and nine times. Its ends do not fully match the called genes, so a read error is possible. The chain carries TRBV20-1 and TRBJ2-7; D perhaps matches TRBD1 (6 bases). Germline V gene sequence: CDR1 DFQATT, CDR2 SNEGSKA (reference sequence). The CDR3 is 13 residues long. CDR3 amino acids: CSADNRVSYKQYF. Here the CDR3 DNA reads TGCAGTGCTGACAACAGGGTCTCCTACAAGCAGTACTTC.

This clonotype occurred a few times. This CDR3 reads CSATLGGSGTEAFF. CDR3 coding DNA: TGCAGTGCTACCTTGGGGGGGAGCGGCACTGAAGCTTTCTTT. This chain joins TRBV20-1 and TRBJ1-1; D might be TRBD1 (5 bases). The V end lost 4 bases, the J end lost 4 bases, and 16 bases lay between the germline ends. The CDR3 spans 14 residues. Germline CDR1 DFQATT, CDR2 SNEGSKA (reference sequence).

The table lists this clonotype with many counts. In DNA, the CDR3 is TGTGCCAGCAGTTTAAGGGCCGGGACAGGGGTTTTAGAGACCCAGTACTTC. This codes for CASSLRAGTGVLETQYF. This chain connects TRBV27 to TRBJ2-5; TRBD1 aligns across 10 bases. Germline CDR1 reads MNHEY; CDR2 reads SMNVEV (reference sequence). V dropped 2 bases and J dropped 4; count of bases not matched to a gene: 10. CDR3 length equals 17 residues.

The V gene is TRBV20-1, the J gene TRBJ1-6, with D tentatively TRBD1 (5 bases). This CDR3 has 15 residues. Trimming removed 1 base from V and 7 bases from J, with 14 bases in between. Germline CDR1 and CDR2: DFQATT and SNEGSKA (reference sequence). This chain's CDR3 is CSARVEGPRNSPLHF. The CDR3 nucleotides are TGCAGTGCTAGAGTAGAGGGGCCTAGGAATTCACCCCTCCACTTT.

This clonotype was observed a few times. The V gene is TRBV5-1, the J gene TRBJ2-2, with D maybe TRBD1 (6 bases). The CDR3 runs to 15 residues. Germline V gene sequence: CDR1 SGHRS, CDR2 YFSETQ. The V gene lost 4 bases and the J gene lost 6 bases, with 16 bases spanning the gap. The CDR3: CASSRGGAAPGELFF. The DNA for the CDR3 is TGCGCCAGCAGCCGAGGGGGAGCGGCCCCCGGGGAGCTGTTTTTT.

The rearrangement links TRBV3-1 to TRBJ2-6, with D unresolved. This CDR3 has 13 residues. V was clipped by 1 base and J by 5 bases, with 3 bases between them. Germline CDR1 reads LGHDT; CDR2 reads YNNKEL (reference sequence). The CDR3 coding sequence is TGTGCCAGCAGCCAAGGGAGGGCCAACGTCCTGACTTTC. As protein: CASSQGRANVLTF.

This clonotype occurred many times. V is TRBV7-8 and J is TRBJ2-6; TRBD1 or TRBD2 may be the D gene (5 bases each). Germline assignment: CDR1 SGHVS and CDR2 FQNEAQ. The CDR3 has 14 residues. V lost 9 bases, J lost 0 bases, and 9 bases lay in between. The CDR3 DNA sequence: TGTGCCAGTTTTGGGGGCTCTGGGGCCAACGTCCTGACTTTC. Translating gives CASFGGSGANVLTF.

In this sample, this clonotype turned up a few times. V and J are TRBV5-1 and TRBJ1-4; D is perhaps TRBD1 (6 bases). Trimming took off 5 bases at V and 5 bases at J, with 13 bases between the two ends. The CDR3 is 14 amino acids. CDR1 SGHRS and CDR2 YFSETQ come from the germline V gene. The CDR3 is CASRVGAANEKLFF. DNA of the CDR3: TGCGCCAGCAGGGTGGGGGCAGCGAATGAAAAACTGTTTTTT.

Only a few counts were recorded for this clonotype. CDR3 nucleotide sequence: TGTGCCACCAGCAGGGGATTCGGCAGGGAAGGCAATGAGCAGTTCTTC. Translation: CATSRGFGREGNEQFF. V and J are TRBV15 and TRBJ2-1, with TRBD1 as a possible D gene (5 bases). V was trimmed by 3 bases and J by 6 bases, leaving 18 bases between them. The CDR3 totals 16 residues. Germline V lookup: CDR1 LNHNV, CDR2 YYDKDF (reference sequence).

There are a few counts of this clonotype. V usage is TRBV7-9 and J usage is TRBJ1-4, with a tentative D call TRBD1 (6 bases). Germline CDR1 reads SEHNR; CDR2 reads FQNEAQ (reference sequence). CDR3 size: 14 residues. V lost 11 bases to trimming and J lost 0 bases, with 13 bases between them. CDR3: CAGGSATTNEKLFF. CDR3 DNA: TGTGCCGGGGGCAGCGCCACAACTAATGAAAAACTGTTTTTT.

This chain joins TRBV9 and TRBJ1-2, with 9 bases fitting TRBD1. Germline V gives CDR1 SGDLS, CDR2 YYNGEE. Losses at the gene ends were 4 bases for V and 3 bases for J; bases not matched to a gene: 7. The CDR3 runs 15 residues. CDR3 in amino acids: CASSMGTGLDYGYTF. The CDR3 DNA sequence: TGTGCCAGCAGCATGGGGACAGGGCTGGACTATGGCTACACCTTC. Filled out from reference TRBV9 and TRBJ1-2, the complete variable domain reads DSGVTQTPKHLITATGQRVTLRCSPRSGDLSVYWYQQSLDQGLQFLIQYYNGEERAKGNILERFSAQQFPDLHSELNLSSLELGDSALYFCASSMGTGLDYGYTFGSGTRLTVV.

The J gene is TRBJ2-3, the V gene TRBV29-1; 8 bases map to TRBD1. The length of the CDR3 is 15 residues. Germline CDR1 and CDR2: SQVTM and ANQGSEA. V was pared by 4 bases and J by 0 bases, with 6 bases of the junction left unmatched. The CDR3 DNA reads TGCAGCGTTGTGGACAGGGCTCTTAGCACAGATACGCAGTATTTT. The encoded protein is CSVVDRALSTDTQYF.

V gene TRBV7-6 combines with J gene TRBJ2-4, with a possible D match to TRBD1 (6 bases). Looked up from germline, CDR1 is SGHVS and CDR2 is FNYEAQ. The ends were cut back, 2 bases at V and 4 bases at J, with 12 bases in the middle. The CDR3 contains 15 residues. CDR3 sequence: CASSLRDTEKNIQYF. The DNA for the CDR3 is TGTGCCAGCAGCTTAAGGGACACCGAGAAAAACATTCAGTACTTC.

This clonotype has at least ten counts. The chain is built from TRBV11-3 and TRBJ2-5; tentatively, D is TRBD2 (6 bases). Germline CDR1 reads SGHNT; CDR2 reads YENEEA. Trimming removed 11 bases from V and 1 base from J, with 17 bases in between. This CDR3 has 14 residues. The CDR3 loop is CASAEGSGQETQYF. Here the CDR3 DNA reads TGTGCCTCCGCGGAGGGGAGCGGCCAAGAGACCCAGTACTTC.

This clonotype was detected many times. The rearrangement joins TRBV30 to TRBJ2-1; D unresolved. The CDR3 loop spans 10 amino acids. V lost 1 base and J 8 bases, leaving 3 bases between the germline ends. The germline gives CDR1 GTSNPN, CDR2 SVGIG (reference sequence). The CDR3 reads CAWSGDEQFF. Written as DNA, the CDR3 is TGTGCCTGGAGTGGGGATGAGCAGTTCTTC. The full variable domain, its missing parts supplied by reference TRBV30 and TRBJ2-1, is SQTIHQWPATLVQPVGSPLSLECTVEGTSNPNLYWYRQAAGRGLQLLFYSVGIGQISSEVPQNLSASRPQDRQFILSSKKLLLSDSGFYLCAWSGDEQFFGPGTRLTVL.

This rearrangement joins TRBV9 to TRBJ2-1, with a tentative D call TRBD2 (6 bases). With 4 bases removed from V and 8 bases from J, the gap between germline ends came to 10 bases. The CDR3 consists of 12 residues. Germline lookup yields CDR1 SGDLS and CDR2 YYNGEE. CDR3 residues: CASSWGEYEQFF. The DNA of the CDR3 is TGTGCCAGCAGCTGGGGGGAGTATGAGCAGTTCTTC.

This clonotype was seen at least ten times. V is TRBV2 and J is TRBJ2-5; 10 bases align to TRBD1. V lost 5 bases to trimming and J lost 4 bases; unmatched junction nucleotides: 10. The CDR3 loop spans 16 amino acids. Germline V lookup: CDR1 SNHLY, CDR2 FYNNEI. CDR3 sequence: CASSTRGTGVVETQYF. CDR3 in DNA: TGTGCCAGCAGTACCAGAGGGACAGGGGTCGTAGAGACCCAGTACTTC.

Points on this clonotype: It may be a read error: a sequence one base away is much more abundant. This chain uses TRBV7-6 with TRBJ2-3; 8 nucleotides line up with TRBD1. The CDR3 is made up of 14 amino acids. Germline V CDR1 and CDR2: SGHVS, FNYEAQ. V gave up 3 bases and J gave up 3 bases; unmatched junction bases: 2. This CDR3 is CASSLDRETDTQYF. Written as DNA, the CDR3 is TGTGCCAGCAGCTTGGACAGGGAAACAGATACGCAGTATTTT.

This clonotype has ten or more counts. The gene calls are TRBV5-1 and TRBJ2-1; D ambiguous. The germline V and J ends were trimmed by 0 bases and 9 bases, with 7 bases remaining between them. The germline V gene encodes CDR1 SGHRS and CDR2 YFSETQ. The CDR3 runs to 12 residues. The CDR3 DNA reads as TGCGCCAGCAGCTTGGATAAGGGTGAGCAGTTCTTC. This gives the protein CASSLDKGEQFF. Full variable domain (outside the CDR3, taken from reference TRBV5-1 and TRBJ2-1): KAGVTQTPRYLIKTRGQQVTLSCSPISGHRSVSWYQQTPGQGLQFLFEYFSETQRNKGNFPGRFSGRQFSNSRSEMNVSTLELGDSALYLCASSLDKGEQFFGPGTRLTVL.

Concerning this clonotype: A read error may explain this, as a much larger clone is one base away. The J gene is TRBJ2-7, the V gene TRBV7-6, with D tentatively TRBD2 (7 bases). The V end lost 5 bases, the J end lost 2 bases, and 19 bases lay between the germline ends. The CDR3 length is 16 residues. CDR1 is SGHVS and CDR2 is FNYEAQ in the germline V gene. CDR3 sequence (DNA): TGTGCCAGCAGCCGACGCGGACGGGGGGACACCTACGAGCAGTACTTC. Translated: CASSRRGRGDTYEQYF.